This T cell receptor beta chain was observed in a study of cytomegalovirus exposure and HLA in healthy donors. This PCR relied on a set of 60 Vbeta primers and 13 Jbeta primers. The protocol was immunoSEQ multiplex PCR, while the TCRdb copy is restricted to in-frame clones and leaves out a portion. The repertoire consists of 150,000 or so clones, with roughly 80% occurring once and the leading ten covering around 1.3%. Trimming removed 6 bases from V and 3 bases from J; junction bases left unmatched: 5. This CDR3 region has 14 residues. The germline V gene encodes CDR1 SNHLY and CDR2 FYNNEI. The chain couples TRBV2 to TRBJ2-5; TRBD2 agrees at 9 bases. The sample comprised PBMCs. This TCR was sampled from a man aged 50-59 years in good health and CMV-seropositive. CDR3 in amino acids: CASSLAGPEETQYF. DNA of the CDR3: TGTGCCAGCAGCCTAGCGGGGCCTGAAGAGACCCAGTACTTC.